This TCR beta chain derives from a study of post-analysis software for immune sequencing data. A word on this clonotype: Its target is not known.

Study results and limitations: With F measure, samples from one preparation batch clustered together strongly. Roughly five TRBV segments appeared more often in patients than in controls, and TRBV5-6, TRBV5-1 and TRBV20-1 were among these. Controls' normalized Chao1 diversity significantly exceeded that of multiple sclerosis patients.

Trimming shortened V by 3 bases and J by 10 bases, and 12 bases separated the two germline ends. The CDR3 totals 13 residues. Per germline, CDR1 KGHDR and CDR2 SFDVKD. Unique molecular identifiers were present in the TCR beta cDNA libraries. There were about 1 to 10 million T cells, and 450,000 to 550,000 cDNA molecules came from them. TCRdb recomputed calls from the PCR reads with MiXCR, one row per CDR3 protein. The sample lists hundreds of thousands of distinct CDR3 sequences; roughly 58% were seen once. The TCR sequence derives from a girl between 10 and 17 years old with multiple sclerosis. The sequencing input was blood. The chain joins TRBV24-1 to TRBJ2-1; no firm D call. The CDR3 loop is CATSDIGRLEQFF. The CDR3 DNA reads as TGTGCCACCAGTGATATAGGGCGACTGGAGCAGTTCTTC.